These 10 T cell receptor beta chains share one sample of origin, sequenced in a study of regulatory T cells in long-lasting Graves disease. The TCR beta library used iRepertoire HTBI primers with Arm-PCR amplification of CDR3. TCRdb recomputed calls from the multiplex PCR reads with MiXCR, one row per CDR3 protein. The sample has 200,000 to 250,000 distinct CDR3 sequences, around a fifth seen once. The time point here: newly diagnosed GD, antithyroid drugs for less than 3 months. The TCR library was made from RNA that had been extracted from PBMCs in TRIzol. These data also featured in a second study, about T cells in Graves' hyperthyroidism and ophthalmopathy.

Sample: peripheral blood mononuclear cells (PBMCs), taken at new diagnosis, from a patient treated with antithyroid drugs. Receptor source: a woman aged 30 to 39 with Graves disease.

The rearrangement links TRBV7-2 to TRBJ2-5; 11 bases agree with TRBD1. Trimming removed 5 bases from V and 5 bases from J; junction bases left unmatched: 7. The length of the CDR3 is 15 residues. Germline CDR1 is SGHTA and CDR2 is FQGNSA. This chain's CDR3 is CASSTGQGAWETQYF. CDR3 in DNA: TGTGCCAGCAGCACTGGACAGGGGGCATGGGAGACCCAGTACTTC.

This clonotype was recorded at least ten times. This rearrangement joins TRBV11-2 to TRBJ2-7; the D gene could be TRBD1 or TRBD2 (5 bases each). Germline assignment: CDR1 SGHAT and CDR2 FQNNGV. The germline V and J ends were trimmed by 5 bases and 5 bases, with 19 bases remaining between them. The CDR3 spans 15 residues. The CDR3 DNA reads TGTGCCAGCAGCCACCTCTGGGGCGAGGGAGACGAGCAGTACTTC. Translation gives CASSHLWGEGDEQYF.

In this sample, this clonotype turned up many times. V and J are TRBV7-3 and TRBJ1-6; no firm D call. CDR1 and CDR2 (germline): SGHTA, FQGTGA. V was trimmed by 6 bases and J by 7 bases, leaving 10 bases between them. This CDR3 is built from 13 residues. This chain's CDR3 is CASSSGPNSPLHF. The DNA for the CDR3 is TGTGCCAGCAGTTCAGGCCCCAATTCACCCCTCCACTTT.

V gene TRBV5-1 combines with J gene TRBJ1-1; maybe TRBD1 (6 bases). The V gene lost 3 bases and the J gene lost 1 base, with 10 bases spanning the gap. The CDR3 consists of 14 residues. Germline assignment: CDR1 SGHRS and CDR2 YFSETQ. The CDR3 loop is CASSWATGNTEAFF. The CDR3 DNA is TGCGCCAGCAGCTGGGCGACAGGGAACACTGAAGCTTTCTTT.

This clonotype was seen repeatedly, ten times or more. The V call is TRBV30, the J call TRBJ1-5, with 10 bases aligning to TRBD1. This CDR3 region has 14 residues. Germline-derived CDR1 and CDR2 are GTSNPN and SVGIG (reference sequence). V shed 5 bases and J 5 bases; nucleotides not matched to a gene: 6. The CDR3 nucleotides are TGTGCCTGGGCCGGGACAGGGGACCATCAGCCCCAGCATTTT. Translated: CAWAGTGDHQPQHF.

This clonotype was counted ten times or more. V and J are TRBV15 and TRBJ2-7; perhaps TRBD1 as D (6 bases). The CDR3 is 15 residues long. V shed 0 bases and J shed 3 bases, with 12 bases lying between them. CDR1 LNHNV and CDR2 YYDKDF come from the germline V gene (reference sequence). The CDR3 DNA reads as TGTGCCACCAGCAGAGATACCCAGGGGAACTACGAGCAGTACTTC. Amino acids: CATSRDTQGNYEQYF.

This clonotype was detected many times. The chain carries TRBV29-1 and TRBJ1-6; no clear D gene. The CDR3 is made up of 13 amino acids. V was cut by 3 bases and J by 5 bases, with 8 bases left in between. Germline V CDR1 and CDR2: SQVTM, ANQGSEA. The DNA of the CDR3 is TGCAGCGTTGACTGGGGAAATAATTCACCCCTCCACTTT. The encoded protein is CSVDWGNNSPLHF. Variable domain in full (rest from reference TRBV29-1 and TRBJ1-6): SAVISQKPSRDICQRGTSLTIQCQVDSQVTMMFWYRQQPGQSLTLIATANQGSEATYESGFVIDKFPISRPNLTFSTLTVSNMSPEDSSIYLCSVDWGNNSPLHFGNGTRLTVT.

This clonotype was seen repeatedly, ten times or more. The rearrangement joins TRBV12-3 or TRBV12-4 to TRBJ2-1, with 8 nucleotides matching TRBD2. J lost 4 bases, V lost 4 bases, and 6 bases had no gene match. The CDR3 has 15 amino acids. The CDR3 bases are TGTGCCAGCAGTTACCCTAGCGGGTTTTACAATGAGCAGTTCTTC. Its protein is CASSYPSGFYNEQFF.

Many counts were recorded for this clonotype. This chain's CDR3 is CASSEMRTTQPGANVLTF. For the CDR3, the DNA is TGTGCCAGCAGTGAAATGAGGACGACGCAACCTGGGGCCAACGTCCTGACTTTC. The gene calls are TRBV6-1 and TRBJ2-6; unclear D gene. Trimming removed 2 bases from V and 2 bases from J, with 16 bases in between. The germline V gene encodes CDR1 MNHNS and CDR2 SASEGT. The CDR3 runs 18 residues.

This clonotype was seen at least ten times. This chain joins TRBV20-1 and TRBJ1-5; D is perhaps TRBD1 (5 bases). The CDR3 consists of 14 residues. Germline V gene data show CDR1 as DFQATT and CDR2 as SNEGSKA (reference sequence). V was shortened by 6 bases and J by 2 bases, with 14 bases between the two germline ends. CDR3 DNA: TGCAGTGCCCTGCGTGGGACCGGCAATCAGCCCCAGCATTTT. Translated, it gives CSALRGTGNQPQHF.